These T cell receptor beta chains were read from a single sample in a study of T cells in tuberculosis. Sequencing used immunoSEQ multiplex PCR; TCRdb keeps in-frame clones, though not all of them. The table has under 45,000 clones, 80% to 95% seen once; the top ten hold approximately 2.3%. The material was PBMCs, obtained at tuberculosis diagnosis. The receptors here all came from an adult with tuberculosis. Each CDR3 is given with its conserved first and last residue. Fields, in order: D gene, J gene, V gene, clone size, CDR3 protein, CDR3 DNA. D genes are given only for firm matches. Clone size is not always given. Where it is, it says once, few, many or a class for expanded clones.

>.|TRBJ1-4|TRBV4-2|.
CASSQDRGINGEKLFF
TGTGCCAGCAGCCAAGACCGAGGAATCAACGGGGAAAAACTGTTTTTT
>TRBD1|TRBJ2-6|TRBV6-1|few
CASSGTGGSGANVLTF
TGTGCCAGCAGTGGGACAGGGGGCTCTGGGGCCAACGTCCTGACTTTC
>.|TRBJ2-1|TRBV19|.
CASKGGTDYNEQFF
TGTGCCAGTAAAGGGGGTACCGACTACAATGAGCAGTTCTTC
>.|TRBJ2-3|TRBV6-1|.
CASSEAQGGPTDTQYF
TGTGCCAGCAGTGAAGCGCAGGGGGGCCCAACAGATACGCAGTATTTT
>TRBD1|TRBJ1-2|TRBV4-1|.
CASSPGTGQGYTF
TGCGCCAGCAGCCCAGGGACAGGGCAAGGCTACACCTTC
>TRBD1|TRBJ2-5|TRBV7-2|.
CASSPAYPGQGAGETQYF
TGTGCCAGCAGCCCGGCGTATCCGGGACAGGGGGCGGGGGAGACCCAGTACTTC
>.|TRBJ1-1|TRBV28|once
CASSLPPGVNTEAFF
TGTGCCAGCAGTCTGCCGCCAGGGGTGAACACTGAAGCTTTCTTT
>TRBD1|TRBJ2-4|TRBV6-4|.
CASSVAQGADIQYF
TGTGCCAGCAGTGTCGCCCAGGGGGCAGACATTCAGTACTTC
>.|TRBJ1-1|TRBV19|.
CASSLEQGNTEAFF
TGTGCCAGTAGTCTTGAACAGGGGAACACTGAAGCTTTCTTT
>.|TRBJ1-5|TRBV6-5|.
CASSYSRIANQPQHF
TGTGCCAGCAGTTACTCGAGAATCGCCAATCAGCCCCAGCATTTT
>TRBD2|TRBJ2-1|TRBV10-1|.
CASSESTSGGSNNEQFF
TGCGCCAGCAGTGAGTCGACTAGCGGGGGTTCGAACAATGAGCAGTTCTTC
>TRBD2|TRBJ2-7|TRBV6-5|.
CASSSDWPSGTYEQYF
TGTGCCAGCAGTTCTGATTGGCCTAGCGGAACCTACGAGCAGTACTTC
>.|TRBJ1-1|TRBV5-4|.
CASSLVGQGKTNTEAFF
TGTGCCAGCAGCTTGGTGGGGCAGGGGAAGACCAACACTGAAGCTTTCTTT
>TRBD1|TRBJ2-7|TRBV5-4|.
CASSVGTGRGSYEQYF
TGTGCCAGCAGCGTAGGGACAGGGCGAGGATCCTACGAGCAGTACTTC
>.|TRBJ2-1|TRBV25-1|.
CASSGRDEGEQFF
TGTGCCAGCAGTGGCCGGGATGAAGGGGAGCAGTTCTTC
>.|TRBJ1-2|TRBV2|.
CASSEIGYTF
TGTGCCAGCAGTGAAATAGGCTACACCTTC
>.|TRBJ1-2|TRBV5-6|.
CASSFSGGGISYGYTF
TGTGCCAGCAGCTTCTCTGGCGGGGGTATAAGCTATGGCTACACCTTC
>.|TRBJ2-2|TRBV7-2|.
CASSFTGRTGELFF
TGTGCCAGCAGCTTTACAGGGAGAACCGGGGAGCTGTTTTTT
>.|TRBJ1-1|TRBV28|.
CASSFSPETEAFF
TGTGCCAGCAGTTTTAGTCCCGAGACTGAAGCTTTCTTT
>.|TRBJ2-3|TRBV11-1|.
CASSLPRSGGSSTDTQYF
TGTGCCAGCAGCTTACCTCGTAGCGGCGGATCCTCCACAGATACGCAGTATTTT
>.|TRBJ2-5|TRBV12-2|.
CASRHSGAGGVVTQYF
TGTGCAAGTCGTCATAGCGGCGCGGGGGGTGTCGTGACCCAGTACTTC
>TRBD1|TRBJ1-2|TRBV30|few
CAWSSGQGFESYTF
TGTGCCTGGAGCTCAGGACAGGGTTTCGAGAGCTACACCTTC
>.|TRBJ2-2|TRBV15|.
CATSMRSPGTNTGELFF
TGTGCCACCAGCATGAGGAGTCCGGGTACGAACACCGGGGAGCTGTTTTTT
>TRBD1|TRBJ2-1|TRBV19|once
CASGRGDRPYNEQFF
TGTGCCAGTGGACGAGGGGACAGACCTTACAATGAGCAGTTCTTC
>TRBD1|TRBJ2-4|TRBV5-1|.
CASSSDPGTGGAKVKNIQYF
TGCGCCAGCAGCTCCGACCCCGGGACAGGGGGCGCGAAAGTCAAAAACATTCAGTACTTC
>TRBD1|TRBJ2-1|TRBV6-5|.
CASMRGTGGGEQFF
TGTGCCAGCATGCGAGGGACAGGGGGAGGTGAGCAGTTCTTC
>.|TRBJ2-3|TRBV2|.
CAGTRDSPDTQYF
TGTGCCGGCACCCGGGACTCACCTGATACGCAGTATTTT
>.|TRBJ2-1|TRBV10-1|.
CASSDLTYPYNEQFF
TGCGCCAGCAGTGACCTAACCTATCCCTACAATGAGCAGTTCTTC
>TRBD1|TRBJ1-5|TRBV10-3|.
CAISESGVQGDSNQPQHF
TGTGCCATCAGTGAGTCTGGGGTACAGGGGGATAGCAATCAGCCCCAGCATTTT
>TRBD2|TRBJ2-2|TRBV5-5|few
CASSFLNGLAGGSNTGELFF
TGTGCCAGCAGCTTCCTAAACGGACTAGCGGGGGGTTCGAACACCGGGGAGCTGTTTTTT
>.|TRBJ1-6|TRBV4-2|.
CASSQDGVRPLHF
TGTGCCAGCAGCCAAGACGGGGTACGACCCCTCCACTTT
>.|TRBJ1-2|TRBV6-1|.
CASSEKTVSYGYTF
TGTGCCAGCAGTGAAAAGACAGTTTCCTATGGCTACACCTTC
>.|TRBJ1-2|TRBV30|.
CAWSAGRGVRGYTF
TGTGCCTGGAGTGCGGGGCGCGGGGTAAGGGGCTACACCTTC
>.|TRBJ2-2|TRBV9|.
CASSLSPNTGELFF
TGTGCCAGCAGCCTGAGCCCGAACACCGGGGAGCTGTTTTTT
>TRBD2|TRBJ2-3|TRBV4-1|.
CASSRGLAVSTDTQYF
TGCGCCAGCAGCCGAGGACTAGCGGTTAGCACAGATACGCAGTATTTT
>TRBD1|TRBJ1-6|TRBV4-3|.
CASSQDAGGTYSPLHF
TGCGCCAGCAGCCAAGACGCAGGGGGGACCTATTCACCCCTCCACTTT
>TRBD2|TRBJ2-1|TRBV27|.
CASSPLAGGVNEQFF
TGTGCCAGCAGTCCCCTTGCGGGGGGCGTTAATGAGCAGTTCTTC
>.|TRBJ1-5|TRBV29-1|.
CSVKGQFNQPQHF
TGCAGCGTTAAGGGGCAGTTCAATCAGCCCCAGCATTTT
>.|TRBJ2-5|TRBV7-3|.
CASSQNFGETQYF
TGTGCCAGCAGCCAGAACTTCGGGGAGACCCAGTACTTC
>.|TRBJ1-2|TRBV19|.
CASSASQGNYGYTF
TGTGCCAGTAGTGCGTCCCAGGGTAACTATGGCTACACCTTC
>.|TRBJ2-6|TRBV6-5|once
CASWGAGANVLTF
TGTGCCAGCTGGGGGGCTGGGGCCAACGTCCTGACTTTC
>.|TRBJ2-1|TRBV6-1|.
CASRSYNEQFF
TGTGCCAGCAGGAGTTACAATGAGCAGTTCTTC
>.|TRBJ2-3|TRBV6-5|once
CASSLTGLRTDTQYF
TGTGCCAGCAGCCTCACCGGACTTCGCACAGATACGCAGTATTTT
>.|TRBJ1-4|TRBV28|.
CASSLNRVTNEKLFF
TGTGCCAGCAGTCTCAACAGGGTGACTAATGAAAAACTGTTTTTT
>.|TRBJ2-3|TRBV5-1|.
CASSPVGGADTQYF
TGCGCCAGCAGCCCGGTCGGCGGAGCAGATACGCAGTATTTT
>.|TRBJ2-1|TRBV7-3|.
CASSSQGGLPSNEQFF
TGTGCCAGCAGCTCCCAGGGGGGCCTCCCCTCCAATGAGCAGTTCTTC
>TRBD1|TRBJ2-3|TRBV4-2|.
CASSPRGDRGGSDTQYF
TGTGCCAGCAGCCCGAGGGGGGACAGGGGGGGTTCAGATACGCAGTATTTT
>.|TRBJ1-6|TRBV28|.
CASTGSTYNSPLHF
TGTGCCAGCACAGGGTCCACCTATAATTCACCCCTCCACTTT
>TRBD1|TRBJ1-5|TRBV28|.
CASSLQGGNQPQHF
TGTGCCAGCAGCCTACAGGGGGGCAATCAGCCCCAGCATTTT
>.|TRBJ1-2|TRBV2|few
CASSEGGKGYGYTF
TGTGCCAGCAGTGAAGGCGGGAAGGGCTATGGCTACACCTTC